This T cell receptor (beta chain) was recovered during a study of neurological immune-mediated disorders. TCRdb fed the 5' RACE reads into MiXCR, producing one record per CDR3 protein. The data show 55,000 or so distinct CDR3 sequences, about 4.2% seen once. Ten or more counts support this clonotype. After removal of 5 bases from V and 10 bases from J, the junction contained 6 bases not matched to a gene. The CDR3 length is 12 residues. Germline CDR1 and CDR2: WSHSY and SAAADI. The source material was CD4+ T cells from blood. This TCR was sampled from a woman in her thirties or forties with multiple sclerosis. The V and J genes are TRBV10-2 and TRBJ2-3; 7 positions match TRBD2. The CDR3 DNA sequence: TGCGCCAGCAGTCCCCGGGGAGGGGCGCAGTATTTT. Its translation is CASSPRGGAQYF.